The present entry profiles one T cell receptor beta chain with its context. The table lists this clone with many counts. It has no known antigen specificity. No qualities accompany the bases; no much larger clone lies one base away. TRB sequencing used genomic DNA with the immunoSEQ assay at survey resolution or the hsTCRB kit. From the authors' description of their analysis: Initial read processing used immunoSEQ software, and repertoire analyses used the LymphoSeq R package. Clonality was computed as 1 minus normalized Shannon entropy; Gini coefficient was also calculated for each TRB dataset. To infer phenotypes in unsorted samples, TRB sequences from sorted subsets of the recipient or donor were mapped onto unsorted samples from the same recipient. TCRdb limited this immuneACCESS table to in-frame rearrangements with V and J called. A share of clones is missing; checked studies link under half to unresolved V genes, and the rest is unexplained. V, J and clone size derive from that table, while D and trimming were established from the DNA sequence. This sample holds about 39,000 clones in total, without any singletons. Approximately 4.5% of the sample comes from the top ten.

This record belongs to a study of T cells after posttransplantation cyclophosphamide (TCRdb year 2016). With regard to the full study: Using TRB sequencing, the study followed how the T cell repertoire reconstituted after myeloablative bone marrow transplantation in which posttransplantation cyclophosphamide served as GVHD prophylaxis. Antigen receptor sequencing covered samples from 35 PTCy-treated patients and some 15 of their related bone marrow donors. Blood from every one of the 30 to 35 PTCy patients who had 1-year posttransplant specimens underwent TRB sequencing. Up to roughly 3 additional blood samples from 2 to 5.2 years after transplant were also TRB-sequenced in 3 patients, as was pretransplant blood from a handful of patients. Because TRA and TRB clonality correlated tightly in roughly nine samples, later TCR analyses were limited to TRB. Public TRB sequences were compared against a database of over 3,000 sequences linked to responses to pathogens, tumor antigens, self-antigens and alloantigens. Paper-wide results and their limitations: The TRB repertoires of T cells infiltrating skin or the GI tract showed only limited overlap with the TRB repertoires found in blood. At 1-2 months, donor-recipient similarity was low but rose over the first year, and the later blood repertoires were often dominated by donor CD8+ memory clones. Across some 45 patients, TRB clonality was highly associated with recipient CMV seropositivity and CMV reactivation, and PTCy diversity was similar to diversity in CNI/methotrexate controls.

The cysteine opens and the phenylalanine closes a CDR3 of 16 amino acids. Left in the record is the CDR3 DNA by itself, 48 bases read in frame from the first base. Trimming costs V 8 bases and J 5 bases, and their ends lie 24 bases apart. For CDR1 and CDR2, the germline V gene (reference sequence) lists MNHEY and SMNVEV. On the day of marrow donation, related bone marrow donors gave peripheral blood samples. Mononuclear cells from peripheral blood and bone marrow were separated by Ficoll-Hypaque density centrifugation and then cryopreserved. This receptor chain uses TRBV27 and TRBJ1-1; matching of 5 bases hints at TRBD1 as the D gene. The specimen was PBMCs. The receptor was isolated from a woman aged 50 to 60 in good health and a related stem cell transplant donor. The nucleotide sequence is TGTGCCAGCCGGTTTAGGGCGGTCCGGGGGGGTACTGAAGCTTTCTTT. This is translated as CASRFRAVRGGTEAFF.